Detailed here is one T cell receptor beta chain. These data are taken from a study of blood T cell repertoires in COVID-19. Study as a whole: Acute-phase and convalescent COVID-19 samples originated in the United States, Italy and Spain. Nucleic acid was either cDNA or gDNA, and it came from T cells, B-cell-depleted T cells, or PBMCs.

Enrolled during active infection, Seattle patients were then followed longitudinally. Trimming left V 1 base short and J 2 bases short, with 12 bases between. The CDR3 totals 15 residues. CDR1 is GTSNPN, CDR2 SVGIG, per germline (reference sequence). Profiling relied on immunoSEQ multiplex PCR, and the TCRdb table lists in-frame clones only, not all of them. Here the sample spans 200,000 to 300,000 clones, roughly 76% being singletons. The sequence was obtained from an elderly woman with COVID-19, enrolled during active disease. The sample was peripheral blood. This sequence joins TRBV30 and TRBJ1-5; D perhaps matches TRBD1 (5 bases). CDR3 DNA: TGTGCCTGGAGTGAAGGAGGGGCTGGCAATCAGCCCCAGCATTTT. Amino acids: CAWSEGGAGNQPQHF.